This TCR beta chain stems from a study of spatial heterogeneity in lung cancer. This CDR3 is built from 15 residues. Trimming cost V 4 bases and J 1 base; bases outside gene matches: 5. Germline values: CDR1 LGHNA, CDR2 YNFKEQ. TCRdb re-called the 5' RACE reads with MiXCR, one entry per CDR3 protein. The sample consists of about 20,000 distinct CDR3 sequences, under 3.5% of them appearing once. Time point described: sample taken at primary tumor resection. In each case, whole RNA from tumor, nontumor lung or frozen PBMC was sequenced unsorted. This clonotype has a count of ten or more. Its antigen remains unidentified. Overall study findings and caveats: Counts of expanded alpha and beta TCRs within tumors tracked the tumor nonsynonymous mutation count.

The sequence derives from a male donor with early-stage non-small cell lung cancer. The genes are TRBV4-2 and TRBJ1-1; 8 positions agree with TRBD1. The input for sequencing was lung tumor tissue, taken at surgery. The CDR3 sequence: CASSRLDRENTEAFF. CDR3 bases: TGTGCCAGCAGCCGGTTGGACAGGGAGAACACTGAAGCTTTCTTT.